The next 30 T cell receptor beta chains were all read from a single sample in a study of response to subunit inactivated influenza vaccine. One entry per CDR3 protein, called by TCRdb with MiXCR from the RT-PCR reads. The data hold 650,000 to 800,000 distinct CDR3 sequences, with about 18% observed a single time. Sequences were derived from PBMCs from blood, sampled around 5 days after vaccination. Receptor source: a middle-aged man who received an inactivated influenza vaccine.

The chain carries TRBV6-5 and TRBJ2-4, with D unclear. Germline CDR1 reads MNHEY; CDR2 reads SVGAGI. V was cut by 0 bases and J by 3 bases, with 9 bases left in between. This CDR3 is 15 amino acids long. In nucleotides, the CDR3 is TGTGCCAGCAGTTACTCGACTGGGGTCAAAAACATTCAGTACTTC. This translates into CASSYSTGVKNIQYF.

This clonotype was counted at least ten times. The chain links TRBV20-1 to TRBJ2-7; D is tentatively TRBD1 or TRBD2 (5 bases each). This CDR3 has 12 residues. Germline-derived CDR1 and CDR2 are DFQATT and SNEGSKA (reference sequence). V lost 0 bases and J 7 bases, leaving 10 bases between the germline ends. The CDR3 nucleotides read TGCAGTGCTAGAGAAAGGGGACGGGAGCAGTACTTC. Residues: CSARERGREQYF.

In this sample, this clonotype turned up many times. The J gene is TRBJ2-5, the V gene TRBV20-1, with D perhaps TRBD2 (6 bases). CDR1 and CDR2 from the germline V gene are DFQATT and SNEGSKA (reference sequence). The ends were cut back, 1 base at V and 5 bases at J, with 17 bases in the middle. The CDR3 length is 15 residues. The chain's CDR3 is CSARVGPPGRETQYF. The CDR3 DNA follows: TGCAGTGCTAGAGTTGGACCCCCGGGGAGGGAGACCCAGTACTTC.

The gene calls are TRBV7-2 and TRBJ2-3, with TRBD1 identical over 9 bases. Germline-derived CDR1 and CDR2 are SGHTA and FQGNSA. Unmatched junction bases numbered 14, after V lost 1 base and J lost 9 bases. The length of the CDR3 is 17 residues. CDR3 in amino acids: CASSLVPPGTGPGTQYF. The CDR3, as DNA: TGTGCCAGCAGCTTAGTCCCTCCGGGGACAGGGCCCGGGACGCAGTATTTT.

The chain links TRBV5-1 to TRBJ2-1; D gene unclear. Trimming shortened V by 1 base and J by 0 bases, and 14 bases separated the two germline ends. CDR1 and CDR2 from the germline V gene are SGHRS and YFSETQ. CDR3 length: 17 residues. CDR3 DNA sequence: TGCGCCAGCAGCTTGCGGTCCAGGTCCAGCTCCTACAATGAGCAGTTCTTC. It translates to CASSLRSRSSSYNEQFF.

The sample holds many counts of this clonotype. The CDR3 is CASSSLFGNTIYF. In nucleotides, the CDR3 is TGTGCCAGCAGTTCCCTCTTTGGAAACACCATATATTTT. This sequence joins TRBV6-5 and TRBJ1-3; no reliable D call. Germline V gene lookup returns CDR1 MNHEY and CDR2 SVGAGI. This CDR3 has 13 residues. Trimming removed 4 bases at V and 3 bases at J, with 7 bases between.

The V gene is TRBV20-1, the J gene TRBJ2-7, with 8 positions matching TRBD2. The CDR3 consists of 14 residues. The germline V gene has CDR1 DFQATT and CDR2 SNEGSKA (reference sequence). Trimming at V came to 3 bases and at J to 6 bases, leaving 10 bases not matched to a gene. CDR3 residues: CSARNERGLREQYF. The CDR3, as DNA: TGCAGTGCTAGGAACGAGCGGGGGCTCCGCGAGCAGTACTTC.

This clonotype was counted ten times or more. The chain recombines TRBV12-3 or TRBV12-4 with TRBJ2-2; D not resolved. The CDR3 has 12 residues. Trimming stripped 5 bases from V and 0 bases from J, with 1 base between. CDR3 sequence (DNA): TGTGCCAGCAGTGCGAACACCGGGGAGCTGTTTTTT. Translating it yields CASSANTGELFF.

The chain carries TRBV9 and TRBJ2-3; no clear D. The CDR3 length is 16 residues. Trimming left V 0 bases short and J 0 bases short, with 11 bases between. The germline gives CDR1 SGDLS, CDR2 YYNGEE. CDR3 residues: CASSVGVAGSTDTQYF. DNA for the CDR3: TGTGCCAGCAGCGTAGGGGTAGCAGGAAGCACAGATACGCAGTATTTT.

V gene TRBV20-1 combines with J gene TRBJ2-3; D is unclear. The CDR3 has 14 amino acids. Germline values: CDR1 DFQATT, CDR2 SNEGSKA (reference sequence). With 6 bases removed from V and 2 bases from J, the gap between germline ends came to 15 bases. CDR3 bases: TGCAGTGCCCAGCGAGGCCACGCCACAGATACGCAGTATTTT. It specifies CSAQRGHATDTQYF.

The J gene is TRBJ2-2, the V gene TRBV3-1; D is perhaps TRBD2 (6 bases). V lost 1 base and J 6 bases, leaving 12 bases between the germline ends. Germline lookup yields CDR1 LGHDT and CDR2 YNNKEL (reference sequence). The CDR3 covers 15 residues. The DNA of the CDR3 is TGTGCCAGCAGCCAAGGAGGGCGGAGGGCCGGGGAGCTGTTTTTT. It specifies CASSQGGRRAGELFF.

V gene TRBV24-1 combines with J gene TRBJ1-4; D uncertain. Germline CDR1 is KGHDR and CDR2 is SFDVKD. V lost 5 bases to trimming and J lost 6 bases, with 9 bases between them. This CDR3 has 13 residues. CDR3 bases: TGTGCCACCAGTGCGTCTTGGGATGAAAAACTGTTTTTT. This sequence encodes CATSASWDEKLFF.

The J gene is TRBJ2-3, the V gene TRBV7-9; tentative D call: TRBD1 (6 bases). Germline V gene sequence: CDR1 SEHNR, CDR2 FQNEAQ (reference sequence). The CDR3 length is 12 residues. CDR3 sequence (DNA): TGTGCTGGGGGCGGGAGCACAGATACGCAGTATTTT. Its translation: CAGGGSTDTQYF.

The chain uses TRBV11-2 and TRBJ2-7; 12 bases are a match to TRBD2. The V gene end was trimmed by 5 bases and the J gene end by 2 bases; junction bases not matched to a gene: 10. Germline CDR1 and CDR2: SGHAT and FQNNGV. This CDR3 contains 17 residues. CDR3 in amino acids: CASSRLAGALLPYEQYF. For the CDR3, the DNA is TGTGCCAGCAGCAGACTAGCGGGGGCCCTCCTACCCTACGAGCAGTACTTC.

This clonotype was detected a few times. The J gene is TRBJ2-5, the V gene TRBV4-3, with D perhaps given as TRBD1 or TRBD2 (6 bases each). CDR3 length: 15 residues. Trimming cost V 2 bases and J 5 bases, with 15 bases left between them. CDR1 and CDR2 (germline): LGHNA, YSLEER. The CDR3 DNA is TGCGCCAGCAGCCAATGGGGGGCCCCGGGGGAGACCCAGTACTTC. This gives the protein CASSQWGAPGETQYF.

This clonotype was detected ten times or more. This CDR3 is CSVRSSGRTDTQYF. The CDR3 DNA sequence: TGCAGCGTTCGGTCCAGCGGGCGCACAGATACGCAGTATTTT. This chain joins TRBV29-1 and TRBJ2-3; D might be TRBD2 (6 bases). V lost 5 bases to trimming and J lost 1 base, with 13 bases between them. Germline assignment: CDR1 SQVTM and CDR2 ANQGSEA. The CDR3 totals 14 residues.

V and J are TRBV5-4 and TRBJ1-2; 7 nucleotides match TRBD1. Germline assignment: CDR1 SGHNT and CDR2 YYREEE (reference sequence). There are 14 residues in the CDR3. The V segment lost 3 bases and the J segment 8 bases; nucleotides outside the gene matches: 10. This CDR3 reads CASSWTGQLSGYTF. The DNA of the CDR3 is TGTGCCAGCAGCTGGACAGGCCAACTCTCGGGCTACACCTTC.

The CDR3 bases are TGTGCCAGCAGCCTGGGACAGTCACGGCTAGATACGCAGTATTTT. Protein sequence: CASSLGQSRLDTQYF. The chain recombines TRBV5-5 with TRBJ2-3, with 7 bases lining up with TRBD1. J gave up 5 bases and V 4 bases, and 10 bases lay outside the gene matches. Germline CDR1 and CDR2: SGHKS and YYEKEE (reference sequence). This CDR3 is 15 amino acids long.

This clonotype was found a few times. The chain links TRBV29-1 to TRBJ1-2, with 7 positions matching TRBD1. The CDR3 sequence is 14 residues long. Germline lookup yields CDR1 SQVTM and CDR2 ANQGSEA. With 6 bases clipped from V and 0 bases from J, the junction kept 7 bases outside the gene matches. CDR3: CSVAGTDTNYGYTF. The CDR3 nucleotides read TGCAGCGTGGCCGGGACAGACACTAACTATGGCTACACCTTC.

The chain is built from TRBV18 and TRBJ2-1, with a weak D call TRBD1 (6 bases). CDR1 and CDR2 (germline): KGHSH, LQKENI. The CDR3 runs 14 residues. V was pared by 1 base and J by 5 bases, with 9 bases between. In DNA, the CDR3 is TGTGCCAGCTCACCACTCAGGGGCCACAATGAGCAGTTCTTC. This encodes CASSPLRGHNEQFF.

Here the CDR3 DNA reads TGTGCCAGCAGACCCTCCCTGGGGACAGGGGGCCGGTACGAGCAGTACTTC. Protein sequence: CASRPSLGTGGRYEQYF. The chain employs TRBV7-9 and TRBJ2-7; 12 bases are shared with TRBD1. Trimming removed 6 bases from V and 4 bases from J; junction bases left unmatched: 13. The length of the CDR3 is 17 residues. The V gene's germline CDR1 is SEHNR and CDR2 FQNEAQ (reference sequence).

The chain combines TRBV28 with TRBJ2-7; D remains unclear. Trimming pared 5 bases from V and 3 bases from J, leaving 17 bases between. There are 15 residues in the CDR3. CDR1 and CDR2 (germline): MDHEN, SYDVKM. CDR3 in amino acids: CASSLSRIRIYEQYF. The CDR3 region has the DNA TGTGCCAGCAGTCTTTCCAGGATTAGGATCTACGAGCAGTACTTC.

This clonotype was found a few times. J is TRBJ2-5 and V is TRBV5-4, with 12 bases matching TRBD2. CDR3 length: 16 residues. CDR1 is SGHNT, CDR2 YYREEE, per germline (reference sequence). With 3 bases clipped from V and 2 bases from J, the junction kept 5 bases outside the gene matches. Written as DNA, the CDR3 is TGTGCCAGCAGCTCCGGACTAGCGGGATGGCAAGAGACCCAGTACTTC. Its translation is CASSSGLAGWQETQYF.

This chain links TRBV10-3 with TRBJ2-5; D is ambiguous. The germline V and J ends were trimmed by 2 bases and 3 bases, with 10 bases remaining between them. This CDR3 has 14 amino acids. CDR1 and CDR2 (germline): ENHRY, SYGVKD. The CDR3 nucleotides are TGTGCCATCAGTGAGGTTTTGGGGAAAGAGACCCAGTACTTC. Residues: CAISEVLGKETQYF.

The V and J genes are TRBV6-1 and TRBJ2-5; D gene ambiguous. Germline assignment: CDR1 MNHNS and CDR2 SASEGT. The germline V and J ends were trimmed by 5 bases and 2 bases, with 27 bases remaining between them. The CDR3 sequence is 19 residues long. The CDR3 is CASSRYILQASGWQETQYF. CDR3 in DNA: TGTGCCAGCAGTAGATATATCCTGCAAGCGTCAGGTTGGCAAGAGACCCAGTACTTC.

This clonotype was seen repeatedly, ten times or more. The V gene is TRBV9, the J gene TRBJ2-2; the match to TRBD2 covers 8 bases. Germline loops: CDR1 SGDLS, CDR2 YYNGEE. The length of the CDR3 is 15 residues. The V segment lost 3 bases and the J segment 6 bases; nucleotides outside the gene matches: 7. CDR3 loop: CASSASGGQAGELFF. The CDR3 coding sequence is TGTGCCAGCAGCGCGAGCGGGGGTCAAGCCGGGGAGCTGTTTTTT.

This clonotype was seen a handful of times. This chain connects TRBV18 to TRBJ2-1; possible D gene TRBD2, 5 bases. This CDR3 spans 16 amino acids. V dropped 6 bases and J dropped 7 bases, with 22 bases sitting between them. From germline, CDR1 is KGHSH and CDR2 LQKENI. The CDR3 here is CASSPRGGLDWNEQFF. CDR3 nucleotides: TGTGCCAGCTCGCCCCGGGGTGGTCTCGATTGGAATGAGCAGTTCTTC. Complete variable domain (other parts from reference TRBV18 and TRBJ2-1): NAGVMQNPRHLVRRRGQEARLRCSPMKGHSHVYWYRQLPEEGLKFMVYLQKENIIDESGMPKERFSAEFPKEGPSILRIQQVVRGDSAAYFCASSPRGGLDWNEQFFGPGTRLTVL.

This clonotype turned up a few times. The V gene is TRBV5-1, the J gene TRBJ2-5, with TRBD1 matching 9 bases. CDR3 length: 15 residues. With 9 bases clipped from V and 5 bases from J, the junction kept 14 bases outside the gene matches. From germline, CDR1 is SGHRS and CDR2 YFSETQ. CDR3 DNA: TGCGCCACCTCGACCGGGACAGGGATTTGGGAGACCCAGTACTTC. This codes for CATSTGTGIWETQYF.

This clonotype was observed a handful of times. The genes are TRBV6-1 and TRBJ2-1; 9 bases map to TRBD1. The V and J ends lost 2 bases and 12 bases, in that order; junction bases with no gene match: 2. Looked up from germline, CDR1 is MNHNS and CDR2 is SASEGT. This CDR3 has 12 residues. The CDR3 nucleotides read TGTGCCAGCAGTGAACCGGGACAGGGGCAGTTCTTC. Residues: CASSEPGQGQFF.

The chain has TRBV6-1 and TRBJ2-3; tentative D call: TRBD1 (6 bases). Germline loops: CDR1 MNHNS, CDR2 SASEGT. This CDR3 has 15 amino acids. V was pared by 5 bases and J by 2 bases, with 14 bases between. As DNA, the CDR3 is TGTGCCAGCAGTATCCCTACAGGGTTCACAGATACGCAGTATTTT. Translation: CASSIPTGFTDTQYF.